This TCR beta chain was identified during a study of regulatory T cells in long-lasting Graves disease (dated by TCRdb to the early 2020s). In terms of the full investigation: Persistent Graves' disease was defined as persistently positive TSH receptor autoantibodies together with antithyroid drug treatment for over 5 years. Peripheral blood TCR sequencing and RNA sequencing compared persistent Graves' disease patients with newly diagnosed Graves' disease patients. The study was registered as a clinical trial and conducted in China. A total of around 35 samples underwent TCR sequencing: about 13 from persistent and about 20 from newly diagnosed Graves' disease patients. Antithyroid drugs had been taken for roughly 10 years on average by persistent Graves' disease patients in the clinical cohort.

The protocol used for the library was multiplex PCR. Sequencing was performed on an Illumina HiSeq 4000. To build TCR beta libraries, CDR3 regions were amplified by Arm-PCR using iRepertoire HTBI primers. Before sequencing, the PCR products went through gel purification. The study's own analysis went as follows. Across samples, 62 TRBV and 15 or so TRBJ segments were identified and used for gene usage analysis of CDR3 amino acid clonotypes. COPE and FqMerger were used to merge the filtered high-quality paired reads into contigs. BLAST was used to align contigs to IMGT TRBV, TRBD and TRBJ reference genes, with CDR3 defined following IMGT. Any clonotype with a frequency above 0.1% was counted as a highly expanded clone. Shannon entropy served as the measure of repertoire diversity, while the Gini coefficient captured V-J evenness. A clonotype found in more than one individual was treated as public. TCRdb's own reprocessing of the public reads used fastp at Q25 and MiXCR and kept productive beta chains. Records with the same CDR3 protein are collapsed into one entry carrying the most frequent genes and DNA. Here the V and J calls rest on TCRdb's processing, not on the authors' analysis. The sample data list about 660,000 distinct CDR3 sequences, and 25% to 35% of these were observed just once. The biggest ten clones account for about two fifths of the sample.

About this clonotype: It lacks a known antigen. Per-base qualities were not stored, and no clone one base away is much larger.

Per the publication, the time point label means: persistent/refractory GD, antithyroid drugs over 5 years with positive TRAb. For both TCR sequencing and RNA sequencing, RNA was extracted from PBMCs using TRIzol. Graves' disease was diagnosed according to American Thyroid Association guidelines. Patients for the study were recruited at an endocrinology department in Xi'an, China. Each patient gave around 9 milliliters of peripheral blood, collected in an EDTA anticoagulant tube. PBMCs were isolated by Ficoll Paque Plus density gradient separation without further T cell sorting. An Agilent 2100 Bioanalyzer and agarose gel were used to assess RNA quality, and a NanoDrop 2000 was used to measure RNA concentration. The CDR1 and CDR2 encoded by the germline V gene (reference sequence) are LNHNV and YYDKDF. Including the terminal cysteine and phenylalanine, the CDR3 comprises 15 residues. Only CDR3 DNA is held: 45 bases, read in frame from base 1. The germline ends are 12 bases apart after V is trimmed by 6 bases and J by 0 bases.

Study-wide conclusions, independent of this receptor: Sequencing and analysis were restricted to the TCR beta chain. TRBV28, TRBJ1-2 and TRBJ2-5 were preferentially used in persistent disease, while TRBV20-1 and TRBJ2-1 were favored in newly diagnosed disease. Only peripheral blood was studied, because thyroid tissue, the primary lesion, was inaccessible. More public clonotypes were shared among persistent patients (about 2,800) than among newly diagnosed patients (roughly 1,000). The small sample size was acknowledged by the authors as a limitation that may reduce accuracy. Persistent Graves' disease patients showed lower TCR Shannon entropy and fewer highly expanded clones than newly diagnosed patients, suggesting clonal expansion.

This TCR was sampled from a female donor with Graves disease. The chain is assembled from TRBV15 and TRBJ1-5, with the D gene too uncertain to name. The specimen was peripheral blood mononuclear cells (PBMCs), collected when the disease was refractory, from a patient treated with antithyroid drugs. The CDR3 region: CATSYSQHSNQPQHF. The bases are TGTGCCACCAGTTACAGTCAACATAGCAATCAGCCCCAGCATTTT.